The clone carrying this TCR beta chain came up a few times. This entry is derived from a study of molecular identifiers for immune sequencing clone quantification. The CDR3 runs 19 residues. Germline-derived CDR1 and CDR2 are SGHVS and FQNEAQ. Trimming removed 5 bases at V and 2 bases at J, with 27 bases between. For bulk TCR libraries, previously described methods and listed TCR primers were used. MiXCR, applied by TCRdb to the PCR reads, yields one record per CDR3 protein. The table shows 45,000 to 65,000 distinct CDR3 sequences, with approximately 26% occurring only once. The chain uses TRBV7-8 and TRBJ2-5; a possible D gene is TRBD2 (6 bases). Sequencing used naive CD8+ T cells from blood, with Jurkat cell RNA spiked in. Sample subset: FACS-sorted CD8+CD4-CCR7+CD45RA+ naive T cells. The clonotype comes from a human donor in good health. Some libraries in this study had Jurkat cell RNA spiked in. The CDR3: CASSPPVGGPGLWQETQYF. CDR3 nucleotide sequence: TGTGCCAGCAGCCCGCCCGTGGGGGGTCCGGGACTCTGGCAAGAGACCCAGTACTTC.